Listed below are T cell receptor beta chains from one sample, sequenced in a study of shared clonotypes between healthy human individuals. The protocol was immunoSEQ multiplex PCR, while the TCRdb copy is restricted to in-frame clones and leaves out a portion. The sample comprises 2.3 million or so clones, 80% to 95% of which are singletons, and under 0.45% rests with the top ten. Sequenced material: naive CD4+ T cells from PBMCs. These receptors were collected from a man younger than 35 in good health. Some clones in this sample may be carry-over from other donors' samples. The CDR3 runs from the conserved cysteine through the conserved F or W. The D gene is left open where the match is weak. Where a row states a size, it is once, few, many or the class of an expanded clone; other rows omit it.

clone size: .; D gene: .; V gene: TRBV2; J gene: TRBJ2-3; CDR3 protein: CASSVQGGTDTQYF; CDR3 DNA: TGTGCCAGCAGTGTACAGGGAGGCACAGATACGCAGTATTTT
clone size: .; D gene: .; V gene: TRBV5-6; J gene: TRBJ1-1; CDR3 protein: CASNRLTVNTEAFF; CDR3 DNA: TGTGCCAGCAACCGCCTGACGGTGAACACTGAAGCTTTCTTT
clone size: .; D gene: TRBD1; V gene: TRBV2; J gene: TRBJ1-5; CDR3 protein: CASTGQGSNQPQHF; CDR3 DNA: TGTGCCAGCACGGGACAGGGAAGCAATCAGCCCCAGCATTTT
clone size: .; D gene: .; V gene: TRBV28; J gene: TRBJ2-7; CDR3 protein: CATQGPSYEQYF; CDR3 DNA: TGTGCCACCCAGGGTCCCTCCTACGAGCAGTACTTC
clone size: .; D gene: TRBD1; V gene: TRBV28; J gene: TRBJ1-2; CDR3 protein: CASRGGDTGAYGYTF; CDR3 DNA: TGTGCCAGCAGAGGGGGGGACACAGGGGCCTATGGCTACACCTTC
clone size: .; D gene: TRBD2; V gene: TRBV9; J gene: TRBJ2-1; CDR3 protein: CASSAGTSATYNEQFF; CDR3 DNA: TGTGCCAGCAGCGCGGGGACTAGCGCTACCTACAATGAGCAGTTCTTC
clone size: .; D gene: .; V gene: TRBV27; J gene: TRBJ2-1; CDR3 protein: CASSPLGLNNEQFF; CDR3 DNA: TGTGCCAGCAGTCCCCTGGGGCTGAACAATGAGCAGTTCTTC
clone size: .; D gene: TRBD2; V gene: TRBV27; J gene: TRBJ2-1; CDR3 protein: CASPCTGGSHNEQFF; CDR3 DNA: TGTGCCAGCCCCTGCACCGGGGGGAGTCACAATGAGCAGTTCTTC
clone size: .; D gene: .; V gene: TRBV28; J gene: TRBJ2-7; CDR3 protein: CASSLGLDYEQYF; CDR3 DNA: TGTGCCAGCAGTCTGGGCCTAGACTACGAGCAGTACTTC
clone size: .; D gene: .; V gene: TRBV11-1; J gene: TRBJ1-2; CDR3 protein: CASSLEEGAGYTF; CDR3 DNA: TGTGCCAGCAGCTTAGAAGAGGGAGCGGGCTACACCTTC
clone size: .; D gene: .; V gene: TRBV2; J gene: TRBJ2-7; CDR3 protein: CASSPMTGRYEQYF; CDR3 DNA: TGTGCCAGCAGTCCCATGACGGGACGTTACGAGCAGTACTTC
clone size: once; D gene: TRBD1; V gene: TRBV5-4; J gene: TRBJ1-2; CDR3 protein: CASSLIRTGIYYGYTF; CDR3 DNA: TGTGCCAGCAGCTTGATTCGGACAGGGATCTACTATGGCTACACCTTC
clone size: .; D gene: TRBD1; V gene: TRBV29-1; J gene: TRBJ2-2; CDR3 protein: CSVLTGANTGELFF; CDR3 DNA: TGCAGCGTACTGACAGGGGCCAACACCGGGGAGCTGTTTTTT
clone size: .; D gene: .; V gene: TRBV7-6; J gene: TRBJ2-5; CDR3 protein: CASSSFLTQPRGETQYF; CDR3 DNA: TGTGCCAGCAGCTCCTTCCTGACTCAACCCCGGGGGGAGACCCAGTACTTC
clone size: .; D gene: .; V gene: TRBV6-4; J gene: TRBJ1-5; CDR3 protein: CASSDEVNQPQHF; CDR3 DNA: TGTGCCAGCAGTGACGAGGTCAATCAGCCCCAGCATTTT
clone size: .; D gene: .; V gene: TRBV6-1; J gene: TRBJ1-2; CDR3 protein: CASSDRGLKYGGYTF; CDR3 DNA: TGTGCCAGCAGTGACAGGGGATTGAAGTACGGCGGCTACACCTTC
clone size: few; D gene: .; V gene: TRBV28; J gene: TRBJ2-5; CDR3 protein: CASSPTRVRETQYF; CDR3 DNA: TGTGCCAGCTCCCCTACTAGGGTCAGGGAGACCCAGTACTTC
clone size: .; D gene: .; V gene: TRBV28; J gene: TRBJ2-7; CDR3 protein: CASETGQTYEQYF; CDR3 DNA: TGTGCCAGCGAGACCGGACAGACCTACGAGCAGTACTTC
clone size: once; D gene: .; V gene: TRBV7-9; J gene: TRBJ1-2; CDR3 protein: CASSSQGQSYYGYTF; CDR3 DNA: TGTGCCAGCAGCTCCCAAGGACAGAGTTACTATGGCTACACCTTC
clone size: .; D gene: .; V gene: TRBV19; J gene: TRBJ2-7; CDR3 protein: CASSTRVWWDEQYF; CDR3 DNA: TGTGCCAGTAGTACGCGGGTTTGGTGGGACGAGCAGTACTTC
clone size: .; D gene: TRBD1; V gene: TRBV5-1; J gene: TRBJ2-5; CDR3 protein: CASSLAGTGGPETQYF; CDR3 DNA: TGCGCCAGCAGCTTGGCCGGGACAGGGGGCCCCGAGACCCAGTACTTC
clone size: few; D gene: .; V gene: TRBV5-1; J gene: TRBJ1-1; CDR3 protein: CASSLVAGTEAFF; CDR3 DNA: TGCGCCAGCAGCTTGGTGGCGGGCACTGAAGCTTTCTTT
clone size: .; D gene: .; V gene: TRBV28; J gene: TRBJ1-4; CDR3 protein: CASSFGSGSPRGLFF; CDR3 DNA: TGTGCCAGCAGTTTTGGGTCCGGTTCGCCGCGAGGACTGTTTTTT
clone size: .; D gene: TRBD1; V gene: TRBV28; J gene: TRBJ1-2; CDR3 protein: CASSRETGVGYTF; CDR3 DNA: TGTGCCAGCAGTCGGGAGACAGGGGTTGGCTACACCTTC
clone size: .; D gene: .; V gene: TRBV18; J gene: TRBJ2-4; CDR3 protein: CASSQGPLAKNIQYF; CDR3 DNA: TGTGCCAGCTCTCAGGGGCCCCTAGCCAAAAACATTCAGTACTTC
clone size: .; D gene: .; V gene: TRBV11-3; J gene: TRBJ2-2; CDR3 protein: CASSLGRGTLSPGELFF; CDR3 DNA: TGTGCCAGCAGCTTAGGCAGGGGTACTCTTTCGCCCGGGGAGCTGTTTTTT
clone size: .; D gene: .; V gene: TRBV19; J gene: TRBJ2-3; CDR3 protein: CASSIVPRGNTDTQYF; CDR3 DNA: TGTGCCAGTAGTATAGTCCCCAGGGGAAACACAGATACGCAGTATTTT
clone size: .; D gene: .; V gene: TRBV9; J gene: TRBJ2-7; CDR3 protein: CASSGLTADLGEQYF; CDR3 DNA: TGTGCCAGCAGCGGACTGACCGCAGATCTGGGGGAGCAGTACTTC
clone size: .; D gene: .; V gene: TRBV28; J gene: TRBJ2-6; CDR3 protein: CASSLVAASGANVLTF; CDR3 DNA: TGTGCCAGCAGTTTGGTGGCAGCCTCTGGGGCCAACGTCCTGACTTTC
clone size: .; D gene: .; V gene: TRBV19; J gene: TRBJ2-3; CDR3 protein: CATRPQGMGTDTQYF; CDR3 DNA: TGTGCCACCCGACCACAGGGAATGGGGACAGATACGCAGTATTTT
clone size: .; D gene: TRBD2; V gene: TRBV10-3; J gene: TRBJ2-7; CDR3 protein: CAISDSSGGTYEQYF; CDR3 DNA: TGTGCCATCAGCGATTCTAGCGGGGGTACCTACGAGCAGTACTTC
clone size: .; D gene: .; V gene: TRBV28; J gene: TRBJ1-4; CDR3 protein: CASSSSGTTGWTNEKLFF; CDR3 DNA: TGTGCCAGCAGTTCCTCCGGGACCACCGGATGGACTAATGAAAAACTGTTTTTT
clone size: .; D gene: .; V gene: TRBV30; J gene: TRBJ2-7; CDR3 protein: CASSFRGNSYEQYF; CDR3 DNA: TGTGCCTCCAGCTTCCGGGGCAACTCCTACGAGCAGTACTTC
clone size: .; D gene: .; V gene: TRBV6-1; J gene: TRBJ2-1; CDR3 protein: CASSQAYNEQFF; CDR3 DNA: TGTGCCAGCTCCCAGGCCTACAATGAGCAGTTCTTC
clone size: .; D gene: .; V gene: TRBV28; J gene: TRBJ2-1; CDR3 protein: CASSQGSYNEQFF; CDR3 DNA: TGTGCCAGCAGTCAAGGCTCCTACAATGAGCAGTTCTTC
clone size: .; D gene: .; V gene: TRBV5-1; J gene: TRBJ2-1; CDR3 protein: CASSLAPGSYNEQFF; CDR3 DNA: TGCGCCAGCAGCTTGGCTCCCGGGTCCTACAATGAGCAGTTCTTC
clone size: .; D gene: TRBD2; V gene: TRBV28; J gene: TRBJ2-7; CDR3 protein: CASRGGRGYEQYF; CDR3 DNA: TGTGCCAGCAGGGGCGGGAGGGGGTACGAGCAGTACTTC
clone size: .; D gene: TRBD2; V gene: TRBV28; J gene: TRBJ2-1; CDR3 protein: CASSPTGGRYNEQFF; CDR3 DNA: TGTGCCAGCAGTCCTACGGGAGGGCGGTACAATGAGCAGTTCTTC
clone size: .; D gene: .; V gene: TRBV6-6; J gene: TRBJ2-1; CDR3 protein: CASSSRRYGRVEQFF; CDR3 DNA: TGTGCCAGCAGTTCCCGCAGGTACGGTCGGGTTGAGCAGTTCTTC
clone size: .; D gene: TRBD2; V gene: TRBV18; J gene: TRBJ2-3; CDR3 protein: CASSQGTSGSLDTQYF; CDR3 DNA: TGTGCCAGCTCCCAGGGGACTAGCGGGAGTTTAGATACGCAGTATTTT
clone size: .; D gene: TRBD1; V gene: TRBV28; J gene: TRBJ2-5; CDR3 protein: CASSAAGGPKETQYF; CDR3 DNA: TGTGCCAGCAGCGCCGCAGGGGGACCCAAAGAGACCCAGTACTTC
clone size: .; D gene: .; V gene: TRBV4-1; J gene: TRBJ1-4; CDR3 protein: CASSPEATRGIRKLFF; CDR3 DNA: TGCGCCAGCAGCCCAGAAGCGACAAGGGGGATACGGAAACTGTTTTTT
clone size: .; D gene: .; V gene: TRBV7-6; J gene: TRBJ2-1; CDR3 protein: CASSLAGSYNEQFF; CDR3 DNA: TGTGCCAGCAGCTTGGCCGGTTCCTACAATGAGCAGTTCTTC
clone size: .; D gene: TRBD1; V gene: TRBV5-1; J gene: TRBJ1-1; CDR3 protein: CASSPYGTGKNDEAFF; CDR3 DNA: TGCGCCAGCAGCCCATACGGGACAGGGAAAAATGATGAAGCTTTCTTT
clone size: .; D gene: TRBD1; V gene: TRBV5-4; J gene: TRBJ2-5; CDR3 protein: CASSLAEAGGLQETQYF; CDR3 DNA: TGTGCCAGCAGCTTGGCCGAGGCAGGGGGCCTACAAGAGACCCAGTACTTC
clone size: .; D gene: .; V gene: TRBV9; J gene: TRBJ1-1; CDR3 protein: CASSVEMVGAAGSTEAFF; CDR3 DNA: TGTGCCAGCAGCGTAGAGATGGTAGGGGCGGCAGGGAGCACTGAAGCTTTCTTT